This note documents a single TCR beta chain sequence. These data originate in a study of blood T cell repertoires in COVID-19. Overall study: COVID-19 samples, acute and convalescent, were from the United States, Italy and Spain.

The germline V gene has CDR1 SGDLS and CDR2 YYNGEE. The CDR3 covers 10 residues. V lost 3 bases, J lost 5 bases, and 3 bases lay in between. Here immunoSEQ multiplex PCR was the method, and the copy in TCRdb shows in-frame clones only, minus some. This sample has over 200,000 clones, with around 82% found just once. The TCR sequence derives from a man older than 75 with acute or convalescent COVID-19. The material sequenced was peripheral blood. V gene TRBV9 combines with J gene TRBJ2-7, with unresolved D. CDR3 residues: CASSADEQYF. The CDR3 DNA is TGTGCCAGCAGCGCGGACGAGCAGTACTTC. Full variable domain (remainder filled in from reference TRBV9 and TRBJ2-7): DSGVTQTPKHLITATGQRVTLRCSPRSGDLSVYWYQQSLDQGLQFLIQYYNGEERAKGNILERFSAQQFPDLHSELNLSSLELGDSALYFCASSADEQYFGPGTRLTVT.